The following is a T cell receptor beta chain sequence with its context. What it binds is not known. Trimming left V 11 bases short and J 2 bases short, with 11 bases between. The germline gives CDR1 KGHSH, CDR2 LQKENI. The CDR3 has 12 residues. Proliferating CFSE-low MLR cells were sequenced to define alloreactive TCRbeta sequences. Clones were read by immunoSEQ multiplex PCR, and TCRdb kept only the in-frame ones, dropping some. The sample records approximately 5,000 clones, over 40% being singletons. The data stem from a study of T cell clones after liver transplantation. The sequencing sample was made of CD4+ T cells from cultured PBMCs. The J gene is TRBJ2-3, the V gene TRBV18; D gene ambiguous. This clonotype was obtained from a human patient who received a liver transplant. Some T cells may have come from the graft donor. CDR3 bases: TGTGCCGGCGTTGGGGACACAGATACGCAGTATTTT. As protein: CAGVGDTDTQYF.